Given below is one T cell receptor (beta chain) in context. This clonotype occurred many times. Its antigen target is currently unknown. Base-call qualities are not available, and no considerably larger clone is one nucleotide away. This specimen comes from a study of T cells after yellow fever vaccination (dated 2019 in TCRdb). About the study as a whole: The SMART-Seq v4 Ultra Low Input RNA kit was used to prepare libraries from fractions with low cell numbers. To track T-cell clones before and after primary and booster YFV17D yellow fever vaccination, bulk TCR alpha and beta repertoires were sequenced longitudinally. Two healthy male donors, one aged 18 to 30 and one aged 30 to 40 years, were included in the cohort. Blood samples were taken at several timepoints before and after primary and secondary immunization, and bulk PBMC replicates and cell subsets were isolated. On the study overall, not on this receptor specifically: After the booster, most clones that had expanded after primary vaccination were detected again (about 95% of CD4 and around nine tenths of CD8), suggesting broad maintenance of memory. A small share of clonotypes occurred in both CD4 and CD8 compartments, likely arising from convergent recombination. Only a couple of donors were included in the study, so the extent to which the findings can be generalized is limited. Because abundant contaminating clonotypes from the bulk population could be contained in FACS-sorted repertoires, computational filtering was required. The secondary T-cell response was weaker than the primary response but faster, peaking on day 5 instead of day 15.

This specimen's treatment or condition label, per the study, means: live attenuated yellow fever vaccine strain. A standard Ficoll-Paque protocol was used to isolate PBMCs from peripheral blood. Dynabeads CD4 and CD8 positive selection kits were used to isolate the CD4 and CD8 T-cell fractions. RNA was extracted with TriZol from bulk PBMCs, CD4 and CD8 fractions, and dextramer-positive and dextramer-negative fractions. TCR cDNA was synthesized by 5'RACE template switching, through which a universal primer site and unique molecular identifiers were introduced. Priming for cDNA synthesis came from both the TCR alpha and TCR beta constant segments. Library amplification used two PCR steps, and the second PCR step added sample barcodes and sequencing adapters. Libraries were sequenced on Illumina HiSeq 2500 (2x100 bp) or NovaSeq (2x150 bp). Processing in the source paper ran as follows. Reads were demultiplexed and collapsed into UMI consensus sequences with MIGEC, and V(D)J alignment was performed with MiXCR. Using edgeR on replicate PBMC samples, clonotypes were called vaccine-responding if FDR was below 0.01 and the log2 fold change was above 5 up to day 15. Each bulk clonotype was labeled CD4 or CD8 based on which sequenced repertoire, CD4 or CD8, contained the clonotype at higher abundance. TCRdb handled the public reads itself, with Q25 trimming in fastp and clone calling in MiXCR, and kept productive beta chains. Each CDR3 protein gets just one entry, which takes the most common genes and DNA from the rows behind it. These V and J calls rely on TCRdb rather than the paper's analysis. The sample includes about 230,000 distinct CDR3 sequences, with about 7% observed a single time. In total, the top ten clones hold more than 0.85% of the sample.

Trimming accounts for 6 bases at V and 4 bases at J, while the number of junction bases matched to no gene is 10. As encoded in the germline V gene, CDR1 is MDHEN while CDR2 is SYDVKM. The CDR3 starts with the cysteine, ends with the phenylalanine, and has 15 residues. The DNA shown is the 45-base CDR3, in frame from base 1. Sequenced material: CD4+ T cells sorted from PBMCs, taken on the day of the yellow fever booster vaccination. The clonotype originates from a man aged 25 to 40 who received the YFV17D yellow fever vaccine. The sequence joins TRBV28 to TRBJ1-2; 8 bases in the junction line up with TRBD1. The DNA sequence is TGTGCCAGCAGGGGGGGACAGGTGCCATTCTATGGCTACACCTTC. Translated, it gives CASRGGQVPFYGYTF.